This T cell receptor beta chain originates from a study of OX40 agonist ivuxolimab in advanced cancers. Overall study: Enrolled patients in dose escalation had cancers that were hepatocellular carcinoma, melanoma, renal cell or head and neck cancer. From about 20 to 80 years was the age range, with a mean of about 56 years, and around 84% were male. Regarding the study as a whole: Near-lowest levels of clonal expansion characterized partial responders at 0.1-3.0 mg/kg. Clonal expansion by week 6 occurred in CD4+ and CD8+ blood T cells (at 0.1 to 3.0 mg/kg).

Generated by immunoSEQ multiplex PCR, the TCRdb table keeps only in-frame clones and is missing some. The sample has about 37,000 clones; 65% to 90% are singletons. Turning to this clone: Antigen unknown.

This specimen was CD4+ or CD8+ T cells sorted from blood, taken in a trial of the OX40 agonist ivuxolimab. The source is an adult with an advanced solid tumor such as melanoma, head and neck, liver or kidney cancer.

The CDR3, as DNA: TGTGCCAGCAGTGAAAGGGACAGGGGGTCAAGAACGGGAAACACCATATATTTT. This gives the protein CASSERDRGSRTGNTIYF. V gene TRBV2 combines with J gene TRBJ1-3, with 11 bases that match TRBD1. The CDR3 has 18 residues. Losses at the gene ends were 2 bases for V and 4 bases for J; bases not matched to a gene: 10. Looked up from germline, CDR1 is SNHLY and CDR2 is FYNNEI.